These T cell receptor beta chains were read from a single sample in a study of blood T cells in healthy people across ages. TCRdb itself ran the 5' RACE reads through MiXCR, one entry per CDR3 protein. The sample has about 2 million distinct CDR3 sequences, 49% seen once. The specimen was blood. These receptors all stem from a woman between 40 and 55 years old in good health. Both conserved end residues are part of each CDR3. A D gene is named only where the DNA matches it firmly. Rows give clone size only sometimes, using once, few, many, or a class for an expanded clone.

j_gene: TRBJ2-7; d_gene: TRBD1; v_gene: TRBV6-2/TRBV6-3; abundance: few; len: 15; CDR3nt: TGTGCCAGCAGTTACAGGACAGGGAATAACTACGAGCAGTACTTC; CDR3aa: CASSYRTGNNYEQYF
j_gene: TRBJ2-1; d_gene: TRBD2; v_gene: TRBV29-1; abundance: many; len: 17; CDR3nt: TGCAGCGTTGAAGCACCCGGGACTAGCGGGGGAGACAATGAGCAGTTCTTC; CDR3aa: CSVEAPGTSGGDNEQFF
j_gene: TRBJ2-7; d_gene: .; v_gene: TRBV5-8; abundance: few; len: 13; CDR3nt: TGTGCCAGCAGCTTGATATGGATTCACGAGCAGTACTTC; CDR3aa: CASSLIWIHEQYF
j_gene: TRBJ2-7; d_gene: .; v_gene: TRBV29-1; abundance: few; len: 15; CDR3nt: TGCAGCGTTGAAGGCCGAACGGGGGCCTTGGACGAGCAGTACTTC; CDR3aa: CSVEGRTGALDEQYF
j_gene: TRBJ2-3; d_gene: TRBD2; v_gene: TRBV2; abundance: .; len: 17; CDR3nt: TGTGCCAGCAGTGAACCTCGGACTAGCGGGTTCACAGATACGCAGTATTTT; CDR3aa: CASSEPRTSGFTDTQYF
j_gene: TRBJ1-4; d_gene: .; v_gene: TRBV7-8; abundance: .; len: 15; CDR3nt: TGTGCCAGCAGCTTAGTTAAAGCCCCAGGCGAAAAACTGTTTTTT; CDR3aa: CASSLVKAPGEKLFF
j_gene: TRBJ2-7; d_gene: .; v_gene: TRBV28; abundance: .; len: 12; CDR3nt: TGTGCCAGCAGTTTCGACCACTACGAGCAGTACTTC; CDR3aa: CASSFDHYEQYF
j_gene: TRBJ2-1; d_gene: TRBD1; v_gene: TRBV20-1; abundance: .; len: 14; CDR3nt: TGCAGTGCTAGAGTACGGGACAGGGTAAGTGAGCAGTTCTTC; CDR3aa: CSARVRDRVSEQFF
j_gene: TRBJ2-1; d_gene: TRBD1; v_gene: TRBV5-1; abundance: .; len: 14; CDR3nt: TGCGCCAGCAGCTCCGGGACAGGGACCAATGAGCAGTTCTTC; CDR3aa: CASSSGTGTNEQFF
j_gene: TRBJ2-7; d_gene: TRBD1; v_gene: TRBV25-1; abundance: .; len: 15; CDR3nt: TGTGCCAGCAGTGACCACATGGGGACAGCCTACGAGCAGTACTTC; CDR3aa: CASSDHMGTAYEQYF
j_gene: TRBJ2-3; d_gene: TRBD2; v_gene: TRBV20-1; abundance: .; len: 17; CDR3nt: TGCAGTTTGATAAAAGGACTAGGTCTTGGGTACACAGATACGCAGTATTTT; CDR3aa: CSLIKGLGLGYTDTQYF
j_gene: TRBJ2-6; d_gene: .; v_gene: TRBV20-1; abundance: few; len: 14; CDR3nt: TGCAGTGCTCAACAACGCTCTGGGGCCAACGTCCTGACTTTC; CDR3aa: CSAQQRSGANVLTF
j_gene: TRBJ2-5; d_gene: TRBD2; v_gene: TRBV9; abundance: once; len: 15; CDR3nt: TGTGCCAGCTGCGCTAGCGGGGGGGCCGGGGAGACCCAGTACTTC; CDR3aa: CASCASGGAGETQYF
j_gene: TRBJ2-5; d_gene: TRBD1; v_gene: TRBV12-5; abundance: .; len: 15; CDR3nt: TGTGCTAGTGGTTTGGGGGACAGCAAACAAGAGACCCAGTACTTC; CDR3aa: CASGLGDSKQETQYF
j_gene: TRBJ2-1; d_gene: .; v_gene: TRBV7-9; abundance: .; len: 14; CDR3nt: TGTGCCAGCAGCCCGCTTATGGGGAAAGATGAGCAGTTCTTC; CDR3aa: CASSPLMGKDEQFF
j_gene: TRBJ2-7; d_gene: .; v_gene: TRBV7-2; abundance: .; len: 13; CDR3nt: TGTGCCAGCAGCCATATAACCGGGCGCGAGCAGTACTTC; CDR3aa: CASSHITGREQYF
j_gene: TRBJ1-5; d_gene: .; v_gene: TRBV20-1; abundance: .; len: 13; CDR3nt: TGCAGTGCTAGAGCACAGCACAATCAGCCCCAGCATTTT; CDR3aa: CSARAQHNQPQHF
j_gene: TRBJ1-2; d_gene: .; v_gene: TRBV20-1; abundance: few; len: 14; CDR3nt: TGCAGTGCTCCAGCTCGTACACAGGGACATGGCTACACCTTC; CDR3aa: CSAPARTQGHGYTF
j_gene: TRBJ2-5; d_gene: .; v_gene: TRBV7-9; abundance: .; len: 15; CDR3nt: TGTGCCAGCAGCCCCACAGGGAATGGGGCGGAGACCCAGTACTTC; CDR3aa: CASSPTGNGAETQYF
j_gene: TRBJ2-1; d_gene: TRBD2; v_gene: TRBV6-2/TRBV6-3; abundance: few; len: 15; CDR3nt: TGTGCCAGCTTGGCGGGGGGCATCTCCTACAATGAGCAGTTCTTC; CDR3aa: CASLAGGISYNEQFF
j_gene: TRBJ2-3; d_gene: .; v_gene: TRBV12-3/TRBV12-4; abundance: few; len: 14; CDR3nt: TGTGCCAGCAGTTTTGGGGGTTGGACAGATACGCAGTATTTT; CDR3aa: CASSFGGWTDTQYF
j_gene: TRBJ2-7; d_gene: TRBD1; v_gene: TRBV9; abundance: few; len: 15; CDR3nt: TGTGCCAGCACAAGTACAGGGGGAAGGTACAATGAGCAGTACTTC; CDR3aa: CASTSTGGRYNEQYF
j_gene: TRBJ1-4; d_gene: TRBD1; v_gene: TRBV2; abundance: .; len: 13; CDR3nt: TGTGCCAGCAGTGAAGACAGGGGCGAAAAACTGTTTTTT; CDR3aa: CASSEDRGEKLFF
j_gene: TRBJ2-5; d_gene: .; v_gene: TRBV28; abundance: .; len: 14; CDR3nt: TGTGCCAGCAGTTTACCGGGGGGCCCAGAGACCCAGTACTTC; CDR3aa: CASSLPGGPETQYF
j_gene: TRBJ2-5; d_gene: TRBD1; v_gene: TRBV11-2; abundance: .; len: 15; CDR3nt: TGTGCCAGCAGCTCATACCGAGGACAGGCAGAGACCCAGTACTTC; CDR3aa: CASSSYRGQAETQYF
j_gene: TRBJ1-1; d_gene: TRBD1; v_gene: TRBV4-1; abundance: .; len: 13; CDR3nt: TGCGCCAGCAGGGTCAACAGGGGGACTGAAGCTTTCTTT; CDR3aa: CASRVNRGTEAFF
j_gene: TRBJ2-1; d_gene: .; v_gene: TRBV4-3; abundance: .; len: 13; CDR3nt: TGCGCCAGCAGCCAAGCCCAGGGAGAGACCCAGTTCTTC; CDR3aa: CASSQAQGETQFF
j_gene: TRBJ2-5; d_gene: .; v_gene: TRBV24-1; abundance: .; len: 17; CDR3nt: TGTGCCACCAGTGATTCCGGAGGGGGCGGCGAAGGAGAGACCCAGTACTTC; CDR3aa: CATSDSGGGGEGETQYF
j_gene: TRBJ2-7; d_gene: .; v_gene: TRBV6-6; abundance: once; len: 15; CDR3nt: TGTGCCAGCAGACCGGAGACAGACTACTCCTACGAGCAGTACTTC; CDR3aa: CASRPETDYSYEQYF
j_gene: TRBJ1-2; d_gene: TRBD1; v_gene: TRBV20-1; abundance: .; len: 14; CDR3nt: TGCAGTGCTAGACTACAGGGGGCTGGGTATGGCTACACCTTC; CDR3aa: CSARLQGAGYGYTF
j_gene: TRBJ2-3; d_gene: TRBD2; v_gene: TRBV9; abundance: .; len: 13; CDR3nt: TGTGCCAGCAGCGTAGCTAGCGGAGATACGCAGTATTTT; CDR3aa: CASSVASGDTQYF
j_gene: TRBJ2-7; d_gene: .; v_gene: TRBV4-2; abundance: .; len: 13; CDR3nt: TGTGCCAGCAGCCAAGAATGGGGTTACGAGCAGTACTTC; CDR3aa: CASSQEWGYEQYF
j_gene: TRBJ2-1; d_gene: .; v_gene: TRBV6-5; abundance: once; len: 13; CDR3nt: TGTGCCAGCAGTGACGCTGACCAGGATGAGCAGTTCTTC; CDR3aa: CASSDADQDEQFF
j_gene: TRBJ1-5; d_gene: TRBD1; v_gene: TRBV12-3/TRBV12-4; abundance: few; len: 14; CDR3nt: TGTGCCAGCAGTCGGACAGGGAGTTATCAGCCCCAGCATTTT; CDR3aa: CASSRTGSYQPQHF
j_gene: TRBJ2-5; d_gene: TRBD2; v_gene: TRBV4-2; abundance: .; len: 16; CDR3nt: TGTGCCAGCAGCCAGGCGGCTAGCGGCAACCAAGAGACCCAGTACTTC; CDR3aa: CASSQAASGNQETQYF
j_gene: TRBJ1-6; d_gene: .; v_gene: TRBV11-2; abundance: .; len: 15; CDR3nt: TGTGCCAGCAGCTTACTCGGCAGGGGTAATTCACCCCTCCACTTT; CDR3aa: CASSLLGRGNSPLHF
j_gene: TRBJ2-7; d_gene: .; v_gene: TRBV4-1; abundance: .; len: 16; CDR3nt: TGCGCCAGCAGCCAAGAGTGGACGTCTTCCTACAACGAGCAGTACTTC; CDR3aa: CASSQEWTSSYNEQYF
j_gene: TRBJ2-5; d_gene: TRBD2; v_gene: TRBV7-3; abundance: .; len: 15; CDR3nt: TGTGCCAGCAGCTCACAGCGGGGGGGCTGGGAGACCCAGTACTTC; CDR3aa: CASSSQRGGWETQYF
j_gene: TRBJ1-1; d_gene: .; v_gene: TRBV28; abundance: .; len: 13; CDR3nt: TGTGCCAGCATGATGACAGGTCTCGAGATGGCTTTCTTT; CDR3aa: CASMMTGLEMAFF
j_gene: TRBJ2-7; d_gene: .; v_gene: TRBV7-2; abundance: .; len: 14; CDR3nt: TGTGCCAGCAGCTCCCGACTAGGAGGCTACGAGCAGTACTTC; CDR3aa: CASSSRLGGYEQYF